This T cell receptor (beta chain) was obtained from a study of beta chain features in type 1 diabetes. Study information: The number of sorted cells examined across all samples was 107,917,701.

This clone has more than one count but fewer than ten. The antigen remains unidentified. Other DNA sequences of this sample code for an identical CDR3. Expressed TCRB transcripts got sequenced, as all isolated RNA was reverse transcribed. TCRdb keeps only in-frame clones here, not all; method: immunoSEQ multiplex PCR. The sample holds some 240,000 clones, about a sixth seen once. Cell sorting via CD45RO/CCR7/CD25/CD127/CD95/CD27 was performed to obtain CD4+ naive, central memory, regulatory and stem cell-like memory cells. Study-wide findings and caveats: Moderate but significant shortening of TCRB CDR3s was recorded in all four CD4+ subsets from Type 1 diabetes patients. Individuals with type 1 diabetes displayed fewer insertions and more deletions at VDJ junctions.

This CDR3 has 14 amino acids. The V gene's germline CDR1 is SEHNR and CDR2 FQNEAQ (reference sequence). Trimming pared 1 base from V and 0 bases from J, leaving 5 bases between. V and J are TRBV7-9 and TRBJ2-3; D call uncertain. Input material: naive CD4+ T cells from blood. The origin of this receptor is a man in his thirties or forties with type 1 diabetes. The CDR3 nucleotides are TGTGCCAGCAGCTTAGAACAGAGCACAGATACGCAGTATTTT. Encoded protein: CASSLEQSTDTQYF.